This paragraph covers one T cell receptor (beta chain) sequence. The antigen is not known. TCRdb keeps only in-frame clones here, not all; method: immunoSEQ multiplex PCR. This table has roughly 71,000 clones, 70% to 90% appearing once. Prior to sequencing, the ViraFEST assay stimulated PBMC with viral peptide pools, which expanded the antigen-specific CD4+ T cells. The culture ran for approximately 11 days before CD4+ T cells were isolated. It was two doses of either the BNT162b2 or mRNA-1273 vaccine that participants received. On both days 3 and 7, half of the culture medium was replaced with IL-2 medium. The data were obtained in a study of vaccination effects on CD4 cells after COVID-19. Study-wide context: Post-vaccine specimens arrived a median 72 days past the second dose. General study points: Cross-reactivity with common cold coronaviruses was shown by only 1 of 255 vaccine-induced clones in healthy vaccinees.

Germline-derived CDR1 and CDR2 are MNHEY and SVGEGT. V lost 1 base to trimming and J lost 0 bases, with 7 bases between them. This CDR3 is built from 15 residues. The sequencing here drew on CD4+ T cells from PBMCs cultured with HCoV-229E spike peptides, taken after COVID-19 vaccination. This TCR was sampled from a human donor who received a COVID-19 vaccine. The chain uses TRBV6-2 or TRBV6-3 and TRBJ1-5, with D perhaps TRBD1 (5 bases). The CDR3 loop is CASSYWGISNQPQHF. CDR3 nucleotides: TGTGCCAGCAGTTACTGGGGCATTAGCAATCAGCCCCAGCATTTT.